Sequencing of this T cell receptor (beta chain) was carried out in a study of T cells after posttransplantation cyclophosphamide. Study-wide points: TRB clonality was highly associated with recipient CMV seropositivity and reactivation.

Only in-frame clones appear in the TCRdb table, and some are missing; sequencing was by immunoSEQ multiplex PCR. Of just over 65,000 clones in the sample, just under 95% were seen once. A note on this clone: No antigen is known for it.

The CDR3 covers 13 residues. V was cut by 4 bases and J by 4 bases, with 6 bases left in between. The V gene's germline CDR1 is SGHRS and CDR2 YFSETQ. This chain links TRBV5-1 with TRBJ2-6; D uncertain. Sequenced sample: PBMCs. This sequence originates from a woman in her twenties or thirties in good health and a related stem cell transplant donor. The CDR3 nucleotides read TGCGCCAGCAGCCTACCGGGGGCCAACGTCCTGACTTTC. It is translated as CASSLPGANVLTF.